The clone carrying this TCR beta chain was seen a handful of times. Its antigen is unknown. Unique molecular identifiers featured in how the TCRbeta library was prepared. In TCRdb, the PCR reads were re-called with MiXCR into one record per CDR3 protein. The data hold 580,000 or so distinct CDR3 sequences, with roughly 23% observed a single time. The sample originates from a study of T-cell reconstitution after alpha-beta-depleted transplantation in children. Study observations and caveats: Recipient T cells and thymic progenitors that survived were the source of the high TCRbeta diversity seen at day 60 in some patients.

The receptor was derived from a boy younger than two who had a stem cell transplant for acute myeloid leukemia, so the T cells may come from the graft donor. Sequenced material: PBMCs, mostly from graft donor cells, taken 360 days after TCRalphabeta/CD19-depleted stem cell transplant.

CDR3 loop: CASSQEVGANTGELFF. CDR3 bases: TGCGCCAGCAGCCAAGAGGTGGGGGCTAACACCGGGGAGCTGTTTTTT. This chain joins TRBV4-1 and TRBJ2-2; possible D gene TRBD1, 6 bases. Germline V gene data show CDR1 as MGHRA and CDR2 as YSYEKL. V lost 0 bases and J lost 2, with 10 bases in between. The CDR3 spans 16 residues.